This TCR beta chain is from a study of shared clonotypes between healthy human individuals. Study observations and caveats: Naive subsets typically showed greater estimated richness than memory subsets.

Negatively enriched CD4+ T cells were divided by CD45RA into naive and memory. This clone appeared a single time. Antigen specificity is unknown. The germline V and J ends were trimmed by 10 bases and 0 bases, with 20 bases remaining between them. The CDR3 length is 16 residues. The germline V gene encodes CDR1 SNHLY and CDR2 FYNNEI. The protocol was immunoSEQ multiplex PCR, while the TCRdb copy is restricted to in-frame clones and leaves out a portion. The data hold about 2.3 million clones, with 85% to 95% observed a single time. Sequencing input: naive CD4+ T cells from PBMCs. Subset reported: CD45RA+ positively selected. J is TRBJ2-3 and V is TRBV2, with a tentative D call TRBD2 (5 bases). The source of this sequence is a man aged 18 to 30 in good health. Some clones in this sample may be carry-over from other donors' samples. The CDR3 reads CAITPIERLSTDTQYF. The CDR3 DNA reads TGTGCCATAACGCCCATTGAGCGGTTAAGCACAGATACGCAGTATTTT.